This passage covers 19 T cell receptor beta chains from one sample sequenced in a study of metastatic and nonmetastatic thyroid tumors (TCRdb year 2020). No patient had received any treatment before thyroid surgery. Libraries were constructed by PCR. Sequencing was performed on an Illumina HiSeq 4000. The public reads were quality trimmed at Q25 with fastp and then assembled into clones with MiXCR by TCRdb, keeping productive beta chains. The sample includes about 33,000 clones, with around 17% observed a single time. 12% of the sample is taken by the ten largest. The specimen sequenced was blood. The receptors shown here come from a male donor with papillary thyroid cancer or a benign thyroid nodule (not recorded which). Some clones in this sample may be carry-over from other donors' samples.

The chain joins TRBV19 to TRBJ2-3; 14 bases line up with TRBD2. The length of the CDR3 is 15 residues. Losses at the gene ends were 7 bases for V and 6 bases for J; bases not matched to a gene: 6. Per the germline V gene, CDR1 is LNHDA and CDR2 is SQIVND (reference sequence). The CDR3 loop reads CASKGLAGAGDTQYF. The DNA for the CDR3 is TGTGCCAGTAAGGGACTAGCGGGGGCCGGGGATACGCAGTATTTT. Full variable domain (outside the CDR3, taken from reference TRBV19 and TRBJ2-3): DGGITQSPKYLFRKEGQNVTLSCEQNLNHDAMYWYRQDPGQGLRLIYYSQIVNDFQKGDIAEGYSVSREKKESFPLTVTSAQKNPTAFYLCASKGLAGAGDTQYFGPGTRLTVL.

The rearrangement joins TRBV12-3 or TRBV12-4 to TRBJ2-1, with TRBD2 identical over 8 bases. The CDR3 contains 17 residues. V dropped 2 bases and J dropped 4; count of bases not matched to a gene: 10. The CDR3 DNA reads TGTGCCAGCAGTTTATTGAGGGCGGGAGGAGTTTACAATGAGCAGTTCTTC. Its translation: CASSLLRAGGVYNEQFF.

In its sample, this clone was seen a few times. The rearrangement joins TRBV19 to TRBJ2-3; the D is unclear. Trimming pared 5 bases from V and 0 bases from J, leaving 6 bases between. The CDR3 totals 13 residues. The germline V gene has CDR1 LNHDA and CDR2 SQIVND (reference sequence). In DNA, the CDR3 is TGTGCCAGTAGTGCCCAAAGCACAGATACGCAGTATTTT. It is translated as CASSAQSTDTQYF.

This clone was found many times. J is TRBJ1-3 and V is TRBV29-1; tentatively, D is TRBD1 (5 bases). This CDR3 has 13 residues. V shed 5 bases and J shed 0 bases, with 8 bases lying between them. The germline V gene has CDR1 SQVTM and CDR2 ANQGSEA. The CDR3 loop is CSVRGDSGNTIYF. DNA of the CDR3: TGCAGCGTTAGGGGAGACTCTGGAAACACCATATATTTT.

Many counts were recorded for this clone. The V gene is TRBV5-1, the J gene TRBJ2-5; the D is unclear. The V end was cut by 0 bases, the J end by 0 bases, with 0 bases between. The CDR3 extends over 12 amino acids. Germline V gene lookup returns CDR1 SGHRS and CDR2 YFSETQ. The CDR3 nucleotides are TGCGCCAGCAGCTTGGACCAAGAGACCCAGTACTTC. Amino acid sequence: CASSLDQETQYF.

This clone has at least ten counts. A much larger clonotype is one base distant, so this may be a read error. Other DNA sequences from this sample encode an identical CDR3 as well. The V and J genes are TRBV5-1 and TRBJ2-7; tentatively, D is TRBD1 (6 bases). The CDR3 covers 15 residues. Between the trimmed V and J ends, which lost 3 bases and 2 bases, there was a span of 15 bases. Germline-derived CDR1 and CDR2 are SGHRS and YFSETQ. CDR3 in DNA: TGCGCCAGCAGCTCACACGGGGCAGGGGCCTACGAGCAGTACTTC. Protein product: CASSSHGAGAYEQYF.

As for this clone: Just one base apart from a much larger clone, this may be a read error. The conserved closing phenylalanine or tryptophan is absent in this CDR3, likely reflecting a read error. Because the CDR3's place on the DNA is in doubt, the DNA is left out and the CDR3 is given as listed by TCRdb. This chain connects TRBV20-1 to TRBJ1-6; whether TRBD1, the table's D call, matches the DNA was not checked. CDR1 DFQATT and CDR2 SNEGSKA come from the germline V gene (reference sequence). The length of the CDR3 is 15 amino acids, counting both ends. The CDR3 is CSASPQGAGNSPLHV.

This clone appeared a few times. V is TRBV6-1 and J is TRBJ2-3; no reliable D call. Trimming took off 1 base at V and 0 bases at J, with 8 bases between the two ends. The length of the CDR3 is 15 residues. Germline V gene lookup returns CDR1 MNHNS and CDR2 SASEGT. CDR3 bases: TGTGCCAGCAGTGAAGTAGACTCAAGCACAGATACGCAGTATTTT. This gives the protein CASSEVDSSTDTQYF.

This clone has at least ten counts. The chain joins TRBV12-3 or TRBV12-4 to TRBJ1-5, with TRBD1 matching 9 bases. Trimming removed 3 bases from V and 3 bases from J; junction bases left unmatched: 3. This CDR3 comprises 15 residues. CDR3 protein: CASSLGDRANQPQHF. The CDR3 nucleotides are TGTGCCAGCAGTTTGGGGGACAGGGCCAATCAGCCCCAGCATTTT.

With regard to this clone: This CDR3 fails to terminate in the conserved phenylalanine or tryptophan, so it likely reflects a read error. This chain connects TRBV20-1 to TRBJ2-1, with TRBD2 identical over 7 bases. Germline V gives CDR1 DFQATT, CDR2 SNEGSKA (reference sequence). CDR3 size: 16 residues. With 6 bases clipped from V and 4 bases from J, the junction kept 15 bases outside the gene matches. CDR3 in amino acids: CSARRDGGGLYNEQFL. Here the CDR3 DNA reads TGCAGTGCCCGCAGGGACGGCGGGGGTCTGTACAATGAGCAGTTCCTC.

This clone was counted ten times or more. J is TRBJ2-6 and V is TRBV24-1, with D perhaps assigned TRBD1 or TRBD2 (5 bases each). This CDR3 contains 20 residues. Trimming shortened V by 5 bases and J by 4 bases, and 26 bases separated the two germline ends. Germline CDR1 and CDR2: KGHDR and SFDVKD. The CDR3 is CATSGPQTGPTSSGANVLTF. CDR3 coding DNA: TGTGCCACCAGTGGGCCACAGACGGGACCTACCTCCTCCGGGGCCAACGTCCTGACTTTC.

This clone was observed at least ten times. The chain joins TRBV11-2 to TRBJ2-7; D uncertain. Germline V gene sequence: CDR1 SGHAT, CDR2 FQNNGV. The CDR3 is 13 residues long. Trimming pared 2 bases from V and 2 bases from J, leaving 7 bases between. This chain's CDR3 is CASSLIGPYEQYF. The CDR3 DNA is TGTGCCAGCAGCTTAATAGGTCCCTACGAGCAGTACTTC. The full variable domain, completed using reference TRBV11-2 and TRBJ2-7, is EAGVAQSPRYKIIEKRQSVAFWCNPISGHATLYWYQQILGQGPKLLIQFQNNGVVDDSQLPKDRFSAERLKGVDSTLKIQPAKLEDSAVYLCASSLIGPYEQYFGPGTRLTVT.

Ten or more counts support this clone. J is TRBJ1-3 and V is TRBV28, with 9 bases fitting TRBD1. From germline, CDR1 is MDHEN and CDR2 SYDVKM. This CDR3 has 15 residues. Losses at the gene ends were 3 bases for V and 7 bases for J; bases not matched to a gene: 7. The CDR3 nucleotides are TGTGCCAGCAGTTTCCTCCTGGGGACAGGGAACACCATATATTTT. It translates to CASSFLLGTGNTIYF.

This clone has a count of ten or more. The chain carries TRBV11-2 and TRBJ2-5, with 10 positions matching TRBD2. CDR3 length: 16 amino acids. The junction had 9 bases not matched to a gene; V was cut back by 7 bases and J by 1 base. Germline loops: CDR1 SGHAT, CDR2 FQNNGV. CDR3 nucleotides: TGTGCCAGCATCGTAGGGGAGCGGGGGGGCCAAGAGACCCAGTACTTC. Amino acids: CASIVGERGGQETQYF.

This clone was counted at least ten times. CDR3 loop: CASSVQGAYEKLFF. The CDR3 bases are TGTGCCAGCAGTGTGCAGGGGGCATATGAAAAACTGTTTTTT. This chain uses TRBV2 with TRBJ1-4, with 8 bases lining up with TRBD1. The germline V gene has CDR1 SNHLY and CDR2 FYNNEI. CDR3 length: 14 residues. V was pared by 4 bases and J by 6 bases, with 4 bases of the junction left unmatched.

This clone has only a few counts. The CDR3 region has the DNA TGTGCCATCAGTGACGAGCTGAACACTGAAGCTTTCTTT. Protein product: CAISDELNTEAFF. V usage is TRBV10-3 and J usage is TRBJ1-1; D is undetermined. Germline V gene data show CDR1 as ENHRY and CDR2 as SYGVKD. V dropped 3 bases and J dropped 0 bases, with 5 bases sitting between them. The CDR3 sequence is 13 residues long.

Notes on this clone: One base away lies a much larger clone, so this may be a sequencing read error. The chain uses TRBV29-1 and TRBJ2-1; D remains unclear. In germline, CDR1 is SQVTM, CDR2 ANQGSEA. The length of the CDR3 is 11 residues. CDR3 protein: CSVRRRSEKFF. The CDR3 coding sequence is TGCAGCGTGCGTAGAAGGAGTGAGAAGTTCTTC.

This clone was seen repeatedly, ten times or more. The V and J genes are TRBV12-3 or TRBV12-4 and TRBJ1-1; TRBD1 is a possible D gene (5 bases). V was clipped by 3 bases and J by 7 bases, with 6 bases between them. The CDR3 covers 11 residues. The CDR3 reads CASSFQGEAFF. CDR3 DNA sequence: TGTGCCAGCAGTTTCCAGGGTGAAGCTTTCTTT.

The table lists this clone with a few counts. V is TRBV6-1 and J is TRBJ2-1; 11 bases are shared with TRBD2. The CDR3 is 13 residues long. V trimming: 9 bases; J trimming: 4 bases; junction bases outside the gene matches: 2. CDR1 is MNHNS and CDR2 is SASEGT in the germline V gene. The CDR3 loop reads CASTSGGYNEQFF. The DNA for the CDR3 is TGTGCCAGTACTAGCGGGGGATACAATGAGCAGTTCTTC.